Reported below is one T cell receptor beta chain. The data were obtained in a study of blood T cell repertoires in COVID-19. Overall study context: Acute-phase and convalescent COVID-19 samples originated in the United States, Italy and Spain. The analysed material was cDNA or gDNA that came from T cells, B-cell-depleted T cells, or PBMCs.

Authors' methods: Amplification of reference gene primers provided the estimated nucleated cell counts. Libraries were prepared by immunoSEQ multiplex PCR; TCRdb keeps only in-frame clonotypes and omits some of them. V and J calls and clone size are those listed in that table; D and trimming were worked out from the DNA. The sample holds some 83,000 clones, 70% to 90% seen once. V lost 3 bases and J lost 1; bases outside the gene matches: 8. CDR1 is LNHDA and CDR2 is SQIVND in the germline V gene (reference sequence). There are 18 residues in the CDR3. The rearrangement links TRBV19 to TRBJ2-5; 13 bases line up with TRBD2. The TCR was taken from a woman older than 75 with active or convalescent COVID-19. The sample was peripheral blood. In DNA form, the CDR3 reads TGTGCCAGTAGTATCACTAGCGGGGGGGCCTTAGGCCAAGAGACCCAGTACTTC. It is translated as CASSITSGGALGQETQYF.